The clone carrying this TCR beta chain was seen repeatedly, ten times or more. As yet, its antigen is unknown. The CDR3 totals 13 residues. Trimming took off 6 bases at V and 8 bases at J, with 19 bases between the two ends. Germline CDR1 and CDR2: SQVTM and ANQGSEA. The sample belongs to a study of early T cells in non-severe SARS-CoV-2 infection. About the research overall: The authors sequenced bulk RNA from unsorted whole blood, leaving chains unpaired. Study outcomes and limitations: VDJdb matching skewed toward anti-spike CD8 responses, missing private and CD4 specificities.

Individual cDNA molecules each received unique molecular identifiers attached to them. TCRdb independently ran MiXCR on the 5' RACE reads; one entry per CDR3 protein. Here the sample spans approximately 46,000 distinct CDR3 sequences, roughly 6.2% being singletons. Sequencing was done on a sample of whole blood. The sequence came from an adult who was a healthcare worker with PCR-confirmed SARS-CoV-2 infection or an uninfected control (not recorded which). V gene TRBV29-1 combines with J gene TRBJ1-1; D possibly corresponds to TRBD1 (6 bases). Written as DNA, the CDR3 is TGCAGCGTCCCCCTGGCGGTGAGGGGGGAAGCTTTCTTT. This sequence encodes CSVPLAVRGEAFF.